This T cell receptor beta chain was identified in a study of siplizumab effects on memory and regulatory T cells. Assay: immunoSEQ multiplex PCR; the TCRdb copy retains only in-frame clones and omits some. The profile shows roughly 92,000 clones, 94% of them singletons. Germline V gives CDR1 MNHNY, CDR2 SVGAGI (reference sequence). With 7 bases removed from V and 3 bases from J, the gap between germline ends came to 10 bases. This CDR3 is built from 12 residues. Material: non-Treg CD4+ T cells sorted from blood. The source is a human donor in good health. This chain joins TRBV6-6 and TRBJ2-7; either TRBD1 or TRBD2 may fit D (6 bases each). This chain's CDR3 is CASTEGGYEQYF. CDR3 sequence (DNA): TGTGCCAGCACGGAGGGGGGCTACGAGCAGTACTTC.